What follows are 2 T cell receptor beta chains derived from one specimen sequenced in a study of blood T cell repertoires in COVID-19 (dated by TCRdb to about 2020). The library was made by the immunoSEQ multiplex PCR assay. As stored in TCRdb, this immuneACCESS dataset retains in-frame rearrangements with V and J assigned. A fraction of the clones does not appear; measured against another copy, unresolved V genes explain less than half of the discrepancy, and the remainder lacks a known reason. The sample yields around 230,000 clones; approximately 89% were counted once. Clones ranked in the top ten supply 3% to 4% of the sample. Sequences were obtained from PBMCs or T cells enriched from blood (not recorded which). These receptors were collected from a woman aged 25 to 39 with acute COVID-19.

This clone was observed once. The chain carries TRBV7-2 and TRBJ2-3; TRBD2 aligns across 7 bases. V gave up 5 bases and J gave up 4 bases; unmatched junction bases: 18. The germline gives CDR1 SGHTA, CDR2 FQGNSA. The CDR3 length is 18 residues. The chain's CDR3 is CASSRGLRDYTTSDTQYF. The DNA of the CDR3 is TGTGCCAGCAGCCGGGGTCTCCGGGACTACACGACCTCAGATACGCAGTATTTT. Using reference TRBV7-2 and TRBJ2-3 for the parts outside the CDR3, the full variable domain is GAGVSQSPSNKVTEKGKDVELRCDPISGHTALYWYRQSLGQGLEFLIYFQGNSAPDKSGLPSDRFSAERTGGSVSTLTIQRTQQEDSAVYLCASSRGLRDYTTSDTQYFGPGTRLTVL.

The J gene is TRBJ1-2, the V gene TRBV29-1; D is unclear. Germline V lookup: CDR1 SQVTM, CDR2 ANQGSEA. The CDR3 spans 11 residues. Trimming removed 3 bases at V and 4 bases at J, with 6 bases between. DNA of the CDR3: TGCAGCGTTGAGGTGGCCTATGGCTACACCTTC. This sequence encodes CSVEVAYGYTF.